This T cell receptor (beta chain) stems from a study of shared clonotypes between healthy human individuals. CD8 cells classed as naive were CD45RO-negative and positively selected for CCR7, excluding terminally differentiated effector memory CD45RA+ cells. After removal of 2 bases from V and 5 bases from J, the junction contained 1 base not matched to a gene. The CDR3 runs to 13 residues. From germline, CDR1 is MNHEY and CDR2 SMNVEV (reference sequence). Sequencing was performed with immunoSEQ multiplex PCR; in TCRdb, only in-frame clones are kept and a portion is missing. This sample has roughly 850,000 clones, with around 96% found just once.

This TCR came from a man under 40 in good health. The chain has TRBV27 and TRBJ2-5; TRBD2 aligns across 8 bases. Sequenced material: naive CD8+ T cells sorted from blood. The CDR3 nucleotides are TGTGCCAGCAGTTTACGGGAGGGCGAGACCCAGTACTTC. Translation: CASSLREGETQYF.